One and the same sample provided the 27 T cell receptor beta chains below, sequenced in a study of blood T cell repertoires in COVID-19. Assay: immunoSEQ multiplex PCR; the TCRdb copy retains only in-frame clones and omits some. The sample has under 300,000 clones; 75% to 90% are singletons. Material for sequencing was peripheral blood. These receptors all stem from a woman in her thirties or forties who had recovered from COVID-19.

On this clone itself: Additional DNA sequences in this sample encode the identical CDR3. The chain employs TRBV4-3 and TRBJ2-2; D gene unclear. V dropped 0 bases and J dropped 4 bases, with 3 bases sitting between them. The CDR3 loop spans 13 amino acids. Germline CDR1 LGHNA, CDR2 YSLEER. The chain's CDR3 is CASSQDSTGELFF. In DNA form, the CDR3 reads TGCGCCAGCAGCCAAGACAGCACCGGGGAGCTGTTTTTT.

The V and J genes are TRBV5-4 and TRBJ1-1, with 7 bases identical to TRBD1. J gave up 1 base and V 4 bases, and 4 bases lay outside the gene matches. This CDR3 has 14 amino acids. The germline gives CDR1 SGHNT, CDR2 YYREEE (reference sequence). The CDR3 sequence: CASSPGQANTEAFF. The CDR3 DNA sequence: TGTGCCAGCAGCCCCGGACAGGCGAACACTGAAGCTTTCTTT.

V and J are TRBV27 and TRBJ1-5, with 7 positions matching TRBD1. CDR1 is MNHEY, CDR2 SMNVEV, per germline (reference sequence). V was clipped by 4 bases and J by 0 bases; unmatched bases: 12. This CDR3 region has 18 residues. The CDR3 sequence is CASSSTPAGGYSNQPQHF. DNA for the CDR3: TGTGCCAGCAGTTCGACCCCGGCAGGGGGTTATAGCAATCAGCCCCAGCATTTT.

The genes are TRBV10-1 and TRBJ1-1, with D possibly being TRBD1 (6 bases). Germline V gene sequence: CDR1 WNHNN, CDR2 SYGVQD (reference sequence). Trimming removed 2 bases at V and 2 bases at J, with 9 bases between. There are 14 residues in the CDR3. CDR3 in amino acids: CASSENRENTEAFF. The CDR3 coding sequence is TGCGCCAGCAGTGAGAACAGGGAAAACACTGAAGCTTTCTTT.

This chain uses TRBV19 with TRBJ2-3, with 7 bases aligning to TRBD2. The CDR3 loop spans 14 amino acids. The germline gives CDR1 LNHDA, CDR2 SQIVND (reference sequence). J was trimmed by 11 bases and V by 6 bases; bases with no gene match: 14. The CDR3 DNA follows: TGTGCCAGTAGCGACTCTATGCGGGGGAGGGGGCAGTATTTT. Translated, it gives CASSDSMRGRGQYF.

In its sample, this clone was seen once. The genes are TRBV2 and TRBJ1-6, with a possible D match to TRBD1 (6 bases). V was trimmed by 6 bases and J by 7 bases, leaving 7 bases between them. CDR3 size: 12 residues. The germline gives CDR1 SNHLY, CDR2 FYNNEI. The CDR3 region has the DNA TGTGCCAGCAGCCAGGGGAATTCACCCCTCCACTTT. Translating gives CASSQGNSPLHF. Full variable domain (missing parts from reference TRBV2 and TRBJ1-6): EPEVTQTPSHQVTQMGQEVILRCVPISNHLYFYWYRQILGQKVEFLVSFYNNEISEKSEIFDDQFSVERPDGSNFTLKIRSTKLEDSAMYFCASSQGNSPLHFGNGTRLTVT.

On this clone itself: Other DNA sequences in this specimen translate into the identical CDR3. The chain joins TRBV9 to TRBJ2-1, with 9 bases lining up with TRBD2. The CDR3 spans 13 residues. Germline V gene sequence: CDR1 SGDLS, CDR2 YYNGEE. J lost 4 bases, V lost 4 bases, and 0 bases had no gene match. The CDR3 coding sequence is TGTGCCAGCAGCCTAGCGGGATACAATGAGCAGTTCTTC. Its protein is CASSLAGYNEQFF.

Notes on this clone: Other DNA sequences from this sample encode an identical CDR3 as well. The chain combines TRBV24-1 with TRBJ1-2, with a possible D match to TRBD1 (5 bases). Trimming shortened V by 6 bases and J by 2 bases, and 6 bases separated the two germline ends. Germline lookup yields CDR1 KGHDR and CDR2 SFDVKD. The CDR3 covers 12 residues. CDR3 loop: CATSQGNYGYTF. In DNA, the CDR3 is TGTGCCACCAGTCAGGGCAACTATGGCTACACCTTC.

This clone was observed a few times. This chain uses TRBV25-1 with TRBJ2-7; D is perhaps TRBD1 (5 bases). The germline CDR1 and CDR2 sequences are MGHDK and SYGVNS. The CDR3 sequence is 13 residues long. Trimming took 3 bases from V and 5 from J, leaving 11 bases between them. CDR3: CASSDILGHEQYV. The CDR3 nucleotides read TGTGCCAGCAGTGATATTCTGGGGCACGAGCAGTACGTC.

The chain employs TRBV11-1 and TRBJ1-1, with TRBD1 as a possible D gene (6 bases). The CDR3 covers 15 residues. V was pared by 6 bases and J by 1 base, with 15 bases between. Germline V lookup: CDR1 SGHAT, CDR2 FQDESV (reference sequence). The CDR3 reads CASRQTTGENTEAFF. The CDR3 DNA follows: TGTGCCAGCAGACAAACGACAGGAGAGAACACTGAAGCTTTCTTT.

The rearrangement joins TRBV4-3 to TRBJ2-3; D is possibly TRBD1 (6 bases). This CDR3 spans 18 amino acids. Trimming removed 0 bases at V and 5 bases at J, with 21 bases between. The V gene's germline CDR1 is LGHNA and CDR2 YSLEER. As DNA, the CDR3 is TGCGCCAGCAGCCAAGACGCCGCCTCCAGGGGATTCGGAGATACGCAGTATTTT. Amino acids: CASSQDAASRGFGDTQYF.

In this sample, this clone turned up a few times. This chain uses TRBV2 with TRBJ2-1, with 9 positions matching TRBD2. This CDR3 contains 15 residues. The V gene end was trimmed by 5 bases and the J gene end by 3 bases; junction bases not matched to a gene: 5. CDR1 SNHLY and CDR2 FYNNEI come from the germline V gene. CDR3 DNA sequence: TGTGCCAGCAGTCCCGGGACTAGCCACTACAATGAGCAGTTCTTC. Its translation is CASSPGTSHYNEQFF. Full variable domain (rest looked up from reference TRBV2 and TRBJ2-1): EPEVTQTPSHQVTQMGQEVILRCVPISNHLYFYWYRQILGQKVEFLVSFYNNEISEKSEIFDDQFSVERPDGSNFTLKIRSTKLEDSAMYFCASSPGTSHYNEQFFGPGTRLTVL.

The J gene is TRBJ2-1, the V gene TRBV7-9; no reliable D call. The CDR3 is 14 residues long. Germline CDR1 and CDR2: SEHNR and FQNEAQ (reference sequence). V was cut by 2 bases and J by 0 bases, with 5 bases left in between. Here the CDR3 reads CASSLFSSYNEQFF. In DNA, the CDR3 is TGTGCCAGCAGCTTATTTAGCTCCTACAATGAGCAGTTCTTC.

Here the CDR3 reads CASSLGGGVPDTQYF. The CDR3 DNA reads TGCGCCAGCAGCTTAGGAGGGGGCGTTCCAGATACGCAGTATTTT. The chain combines TRBV5-1 with TRBJ2-3; tentatively, D is TRBD1 (7 bases). CDR1 is SGHRS, CDR2 YFSETQ, per germline. V gave up 2 bases and J gave up 4 bases, with 14 bases separating them. The CDR3 runs 15 residues.

The J gene is TRBJ2-3, the V gene TRBV6-5; no clear D gene. The CDR3 has 14 residues. The V and J ends lost 0 bases and 3 bases respectively, with 7 bases between them. The V gene's germline CDR1 is MNHEY and CDR2 SVGAGI. The CDR3 loop reads CASSYSPVTDTQYF. The CDR3 region has the DNA TGTGCCAGCAGTTACTCCCCGGTGACAGATACGCAGTATTTT.

The rearrangement joins TRBV4-2 to TRBJ2-7; TRBD2 aligns across 7 bases. The CDR3 has 14 amino acids. V lost 4 bases and J lost 6; bases outside the gene matches: 9. CDR1 is LGHNA and CDR2 is YNFKEQ in the germline V gene. Here the CDR3 reads CASSPPGRRVEQYF. The CDR3 bases are TGTGCCAGCAGCCCTCCCGGGAGGAGAGTCGAGCAGTACTTC.

The chain joins TRBV7-9 to TRBJ1-4; TRBD1 matches 8 bases. This CDR3 is 15 amino acids long. Germline lookup yields CDR1 SEHNR and CDR2 FQNEAQ (reference sequence). V gave up 1 base and J gave up 7 bases; unmatched junction bases: 5. The CDR3 sequence is CASSLGAGGFEKLFF. In nucleotides, the CDR3 is TGTGCCAGCAGCTTAGGAGCAGGGGGCTTTGAAAAACTGTTTTTT. Complete variable domain (other parts from reference TRBV7-9 and TRBJ1-4): DTGVSQNPRHKITKRGQNVTFRCDPISEHNRLYWYRQTLGQGPEFLTYFQNEAQLEKSRLLSDRFSAERPKGSFSTLEIQRTEQGDSAMYLCASSLGAGGFEKLFFGSGTQLSVL.

The V and J genes are TRBV28 and TRBJ1-2; TRBD1 is a possible D gene (5 bases). The germline CDR1 and CDR2 sequences are MDHEN and SYDVKM. Trimming shortened V by 1 base and J by 5 bases, and 11 bases separated the two germline ends. This CDR3 has 14 amino acids. The CDR3, as DNA: TGTGCCAGCAGTTTATCAGGGTTTAGGTATGGCTACACCTTC. It codes for CASSLSGFRYGYTF.

This clone was found once. The V gene is TRBV5-4, the J gene TRBJ1-1, with D possibly being TRBD1 (6 bases). Germline CDR1 reads SGHNT; CDR2 reads YYREEE (reference sequence). The V end lost 3 bases, the J end lost 0 bases, and 12 bases lay between the germline ends. CDR3 length: 15 amino acids. CDR3 DNA: TGTGCCAGCAGCTATCAGGGGCATATGAACACTGAAGCTTTCTTT. This gives the protein CASSYQGHMNTEAFF.

The chain employs TRBV19 and TRBJ2-7; D gene uncertain. CDR3 length equals 8 residues. The V and J ends lost 10 bases and 9 bases respectively, with 7 bases between them. Germline CDR1 LNHDA, CDR2 SQIVND (reference sequence). CDR3 DNA sequence: TGTGCCACTTGTCGGCAGTACGTC. Translation gives CATCRQYV.

Comments on this clone: This CDR3 is also generated by other DNA sequences in the sample. CDR3 bases: TGTGCCAGCAGTGGACAAAACTACGAGCAGTACGTC. This encodes CASSGQNYEQYV. The V and J genes are TRBV6-2 or TRBV6-3 and TRBJ2-7, with D possibly matching TRBD1 (5 bases). V was cut by 5 bases and J by 3 bases, with 8 bases left in between. CDR1 is MNHEY, CDR2 SVGEGT, per germline. This CDR3 has 12 residues.

This clone was recorded once. This sequence joins TRBV6-6 and TRBJ1-6; unclear D gene. Germline CDR1 reads MNHNY; CDR2 reads SVGAGI (reference sequence). V lost 2 bases and J 7 bases, leaving 9 bases between the germline ends. This CDR3 region has 14 residues. The CDR3 spells CASSYGQENSPLHF. The CDR3 bases are TGTGCCAGCAGTTACGGGCAGGAAAATTCACCCCTCCACTTT.

This clone was found a few times. The chain has TRBV6-2 or TRBV6-3 and TRBJ1-2; 7 positions match TRBD1. There are 14 residues in the CDR3. The V gene's germline CDR1 is MNHEY and CDR2 SVGEGT. V was pared by 6 bases and J by 12 bases, with 16 bases of the junction left unmatched. CDR3 loop: CASSTGTVGKVNTF. The CDR3 nucleotides read TGTGCCAGCAGCACCGGGACAGTCGGAAAGGTTAACACCTTC.

The V gene is TRBV29-1, the J gene TRBJ1-4; 7 bases are shared with TRBD1. CDR1 is SQVTM and CDR2 is ANQGSEA in the germline V gene. The CDR3 is made up of 12 amino acids. J gave up 5 bases and V 7 bases, and 4 bases lay outside the gene matches. The DNA for the CDR3 is TGCAGCGCCGGGACAGAAAATGAAAAACTGTTTTTT. Protein sequence: CSAGTENEKLFF. Combining the CDR3 with reference TRBV29-1 and TRBJ1-4 gives the whole variable domain SAVISQKPSRDICQRGTSLTIQCQVDSQVTMMFWYRQQPGQSLTLIATANQGSEATYESGFVIDKFPISRPNLTFSTLTVSNMSPEDSSIYLCSAGTENEKLFFGSGTQLSVL.

The V gene is TRBV10-2, the J gene TRBJ1-5; 7 bases fit TRBD1. Germline CDR1 and CDR2: WSHSY and SAAADI. With V trimmed by 7 bases and J by 3 bases, 6 bases remained unmatched. The CDR3 loop spans 14 amino acids. The CDR3 loop is CASNPGQANQPQHF. CDR3 coding DNA: TGCGCCAGCAACCCAGGACAGGCCAATCAGCCCCAGCATTTT.

V and J are TRBV2 and TRBJ2-1; possible D gene TRBD2, 6 bases. The CDR3 is 12 amino acids. Germline V gene lookup returns CDR1 SNHLY and CDR2 FYNNEI. Trimming left V 8 bases short and J 7 bases short, with 12 bases between. CDR3 nucleotides: TGTGCCAGCGGGAGGATCTGGAATGAGCAGTTCTTC. It yields the protein CASGRIWNEQFF.

In nucleotides, the CDR3 is TGTGCCAGCAGCTTACAGGGTGTTGACGGGGAGCTGTTTTTT. It specifies CASSLQGVDGELFF. This chain connects TRBV7-9 to TRBJ2-2, with a tentative D call TRBD1 (5 bases). The V and J ends lost 2 bases and 7 bases respectively, with 11 bases between them. This CDR3 is built from 14 residues. Germline V gives CDR1 SEHNR, CDR2 FQNEAQ (reference sequence).